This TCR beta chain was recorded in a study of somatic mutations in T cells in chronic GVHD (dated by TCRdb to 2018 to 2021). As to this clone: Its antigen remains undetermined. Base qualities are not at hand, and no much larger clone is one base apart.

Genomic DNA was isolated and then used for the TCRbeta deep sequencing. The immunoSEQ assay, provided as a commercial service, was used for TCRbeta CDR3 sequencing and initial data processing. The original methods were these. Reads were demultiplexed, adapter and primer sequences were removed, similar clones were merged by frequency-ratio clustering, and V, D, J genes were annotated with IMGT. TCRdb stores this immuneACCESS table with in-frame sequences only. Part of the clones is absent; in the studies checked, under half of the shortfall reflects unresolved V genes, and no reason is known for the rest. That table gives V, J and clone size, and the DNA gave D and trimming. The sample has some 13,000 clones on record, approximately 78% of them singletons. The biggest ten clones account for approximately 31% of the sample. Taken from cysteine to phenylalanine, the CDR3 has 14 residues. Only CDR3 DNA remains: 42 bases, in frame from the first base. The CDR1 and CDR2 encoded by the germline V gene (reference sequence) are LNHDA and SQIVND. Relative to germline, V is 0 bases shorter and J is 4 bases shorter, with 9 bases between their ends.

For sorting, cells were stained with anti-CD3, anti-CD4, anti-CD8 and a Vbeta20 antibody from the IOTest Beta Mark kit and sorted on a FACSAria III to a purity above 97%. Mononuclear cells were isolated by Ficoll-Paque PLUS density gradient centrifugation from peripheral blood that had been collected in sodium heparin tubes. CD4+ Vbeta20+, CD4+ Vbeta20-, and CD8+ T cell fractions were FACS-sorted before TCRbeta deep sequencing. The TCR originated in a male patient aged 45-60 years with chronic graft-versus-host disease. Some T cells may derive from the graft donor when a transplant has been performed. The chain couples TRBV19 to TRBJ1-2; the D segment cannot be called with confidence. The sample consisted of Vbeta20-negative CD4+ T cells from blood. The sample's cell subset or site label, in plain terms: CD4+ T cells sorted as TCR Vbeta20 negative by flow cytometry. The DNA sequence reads TGTGCCAGTAGTATAGATGGAACAGCCTATGGCTACACCTTC. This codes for CASSIDGTAYGYTF.